One and the same sample provided the 30 T cell receptor beta chains below, sequenced in a study of blood T cell repertoires in COVID-19. Data came from immunoSEQ multiplex PCR; TCRdb stores just in-frame clones and leaves some out. Here the sample spans approximately 82,000 clones, roughly 80% being singletons. The sample comprised peripheral blood. These receptors were taken from an older woman with acute or convalescent COVID-19.

V is TRBV6-2 or TRBV6-3 and J is TRBJ2-5, with D unclear. V lost 6 bases, J lost 0 bases, and 5 bases lay in between. Germline lookup yields CDR1 MNHEY and CDR2 SVGEGT. The CDR3 runs 12 residues. The CDR3 bases are TGTGCCAGCAGCTCGTACCAAGAGACCCAGTACTTC. Protein: CASSSYQETQYF.

The chain has TRBV19 and TRBJ1-2; D is unresolved. The CDR3 length is 14 residues. Per the germline V gene, CDR1 is LNHDA and CDR2 is SQIVND (reference sequence). V lost 10 bases to trimming and J lost 0 bases, with 15 bases between them. CDR3 region: CATKQREPNYGYTF. The CDR3 DNA is TGTGCCACCAAGCAGAGGGAGCCTAACTATGGCTACACCTTC.

V and J are TRBV2 and TRBJ1-6; D is ambiguous. V was clipped by 0 bases and J by 16 bases, with 13 bases between them. Germline V gene sequence: CDR1 SNHLY, CDR2 FYNNEI. The CDR3 runs 13 residues. The CDR3 DNA reads as TGTGCCAGCAGTGAAGCGCTCAGGTTGCCTCTCCACTTT. It yields the protein CASSEALRLPLHF.

The rearrangement uses TRBV10-2 and TRBJ2-7; possible D gene TRBD2, 6 bases. From germline, CDR1 is WSHSY and CDR2 SAAADI. The CDR3 sequence is 15 residues long. Deletions cut 8 bases from V and 2 bases from J, with 19 bases between. CDR3 in DNA: TGCGCCAGCGGGGACTCCAGCCGACCCCCCTACGAGCAGTACTTC. It specifies CASGDSSRPPYEQYF.

The rearrangement links TRBV7-2 to TRBJ2-5; 9 nucleotides agree with TRBD2. The ends lost 0 bases at V and 9 bases at J; junction bases unmatched: 8. Germline V gene lookup returns CDR1 SGHTA and CDR2 FQGNSA. The CDR3 extends over 15 amino acids. Here the CDR3 DNA reads TGTGCCAGCAGCTTAGCTAGCGGGAGTTCCGGGGCCCAGTACTTC. Translated, it gives CASSLASGSSGAQYF. The complete variable domain, with remaining parts taken from reference TRBV7-2 and TRBJ2-5, reads GAGVSQSPSNKVTEKGKDVELRCDPISGHTALYWYRQSLGQGLEFLIYFQGNSAPDKSGLPSDRFSAERTGGSVSTLTIQRTQQEDSAVYLCASSLASGSSGAQYFGPGTRLLVL.

The DNA for the CDR3 is TGTGCCAGTAGGGAGACGACCGGGATCCCGGGCGGTCAGCCCCAGCATTTT. Amino acid sequence: CASRETTGIPGGQPQHF. The chain carries TRBV19 and TRBJ1-5; no clear D gene. Trimming left V 6 bases short and J 6 bases short, with 24 bases between. CDR1 LNHDA and CDR2 SQIVND come from the germline V gene (reference sequence). The CDR3 runs to 17 residues.

The chain has TRBV7-6 and TRBJ2-1, with 10 bases fitting TRBD2. The CDR3 consists of 15 residues. J lost 5 bases, V lost 6 bases, and 7 bases had no gene match. Per the germline V gene, CDR1 is SGHVS and CDR2 is FNYEAQ. The CDR3 here is CASRKASGSHNEQFF. CDR3 nucleotides: TGTGCCAGCAGAAAAGCTAGCGGGAGCCACAATGAGCAGTTCTTC.

Here the CDR3 reads CASGPPSPTDTQYF. The CDR3 region has the DNA TGTGCTAGTGGTCCCCCCAGTCCGACAGATACGCAGTATTTT. This chain uses TRBV12-5 with TRBJ2-3; no clear D. This CDR3 has 14 residues. Germline V gives CDR1 LGHNT, CDR2 FRNRAP. Between the trimmed V and J ends, which lost 5 bases and 3 bases, there was a span of 12 bases.

This clone was detected once. The gene calls are TRBV27 and TRBJ2-2; 10 positions match TRBD2. V lost 0 bases to trimming and J lost 2 bases; unmatched junction nucleotides: 12. The germline CDR1 and CDR2 sequences are MNHEY and SMNVEV (reference sequence). There are 20 residues in the CDR3. CDR3 nucleotide sequence: TGTGCCAGCAGTTTATCGGGCTCCAGCGGGAGGGCCGGTAACACCGGGGAGCTGTTTTTT. It specifies CASSLSGSSGRAGNTGELFF.

The chain recombines TRBV5-5 with TRBJ2-7; tentatively, D is TRBD1 (6 bases). Looked up from germline, CDR1 is SGHKS and CDR2 is YYEKEE (reference sequence). The CDR3 extends over 16 amino acids. V lost 2 bases and J 0 bases, leaving 15 bases between the germline ends. CDR3 in amino acids: CASSFRGQSTSYEQYF. The CDR3 nucleotides read TGTGCCAGCAGCTTTAGGGGACAAAGCACCTCCTACGAGCAGTACTTC. Filled out from reference TRBV5-5 and TRBJ2-7, the complete variable domain reads DAGVTQSPTHLIKTRGQQVTLRCSPISGHKSVSWYQQVLGQGPQFIFQYYEKEERGRGNFPDRFSARQFPNYSSELNVNALLLGDSALYLCASSFRGQSTSYEQYFGPGTRLTVT.

DNA of the CDR3: TGTGCCAGCAGTGGACAGGGGGCGCGTCAGCCCCAGCATTTT. Its translation is CASSGQGARQPQHF. The chain links TRBV2 to TRBJ1-5, with TRBD1 identical over 10 bases. Germline V gene data show CDR1 as SNHLY and CDR2 as FYNNEI. V dropped 4 bases and J dropped 6; count of bases not matched to a gene: 3. This CDR3 region has 14 residues.

Only a few counts were recorded for this clone. This CDR3 reads CASSRTGGFTGELFF. The CDR3 nucleotides are TGTGCCAGCAGCCGCACAGGGGGCTTCACCGGGGAGCTGTTTTTT. This chain links TRBV7-9 with TRBJ2-2; 9 bases agree with TRBD1. CDR3 length equals 15 residues. The J segment lost 4 bases and the V segment lost 5 bases, leaving 5 bases of the junction unmatched. Germline values: CDR1 SEHNR, CDR2 FQNEAQ (reference sequence). Combining the CDR3 with reference TRBV7-9 and TRBJ2-2 gives the whole variable domain DTGVSQNPRHKITKRGQNVTFRCDPISEHNRLYWYRQTLGQGPEFLTYFQNEAQLEKSRLLSDRFSAERPKGSFSTLEIQRTEQGDSAMYLCASSRTGGFTGELFFGEGSRLTVL.

The rearrangement links TRBV24-1 to TRBJ2-2, with 9 bases identical to TRBD1. V lost 3 bases, J lost 5 bases, and 6 bases stayed unmatched. Germline lookup yields CDR1 KGHDR and CDR2 SFDVKD. This CDR3 comprises 16 residues. CDR3 nucleotide sequence: TGTGCCACCAGTGATCCCGGGACAGGGCTAACCGGGGAGCTGTTTTTT. As protein: CATSDPGTGLTGELFF.

This chain joins TRBV11-2 and TRBJ2-2, with 8 bases identical to TRBD1. The trim removed 5 bases at V and 2 bases at J, leaving 7 bases unmatched. Germline loops: CDR1 SGHAT, CDR2 FQNNGV. This CDR3 comprises 16 residues. The CDR3: CASSEDRGLNTGELFF. The CDR3 DNA reads TGTGCCAGCAGCGAAGACAGGGGTCTAAACACCGGGGAGCTGTTTTTT.

V is TRBV30 and J is TRBJ2-5; TRBD1 is a possible D gene (5 bases). CDR1 GTSNPN and CDR2 SVGIG come from the germline V gene (reference sequence). V lost 1 base to trimming and J lost 7 bases, with 7 bases between them. This CDR3 is 11 amino acids long. The CDR3 loop is CAWSGGPTQYF. CDR3 nucleotides: TGTGCCTGGAGTGGGGGCCCGACCCAGTACTTC.

The rearrangement joins TRBV29-1 to TRBJ2-7, with 7 bases that match TRBD1. V was clipped by 4 bases and J by 0 bases; unmatched bases: 3. This CDR3 is 13 amino acids long. Germline V lookup: CDR1 SQVTM, CDR2 ANQGSEA. CDR3 nucleotides: TGCAGCGTTGCCGCAGGGGGCTCCTACGAGCAGTACTTC. It encodes CSVAAGGSYEQYF.

The V gene is TRBV11-2, the J gene TRBJ1-2; maybe TRBD1 (5 bases). Trimming took off 5 bases at V and 4 bases at J, with 11 bases between the two ends. Germline V gene lookup returns CDR1 SGHAT and CDR2 FQNNGV. This CDR3 is 13 amino acids long. CDR3 in amino acids: CASSPDSTYGYTF. The CDR3 region has the DNA TGTGCCAGCAGCCCCGACAGCACCTATGGCTACACCTTC.

The table lists this clone with a count of one. The genes are TRBV2 and TRBJ1-4, with D maybe TRBD1 (5 bases). Germline loops: CDR1 SNHLY, CDR2 FYNNEI. Trimming took 7 bases from V and 7 from J, leaving 13 bases between them. The CDR3 is made up of 13 amino acids. CDR3 sequence (DNA): TGTGCCAGCACCCAATACGGGGGTGAAAAACTGTTTTTT. Translated: CASTQYGGEKLFF.

This clone has only a few counts. V gene TRBV4-1 combines with J gene TRBJ2-1; 16 bases agree with TRBD2. Germline CDR1 MGHRA, CDR2 YSYEKL. V shed 4 bases, J shed 5 bases, and the junction held 11 bases outside the gene matches. CDR3 length equals 19 residues. CDR3 DNA sequence: TGCGCCAGCAGCCCGGGACTAGCGGGAGGGCGTGGGGTACACAATGAGCAGTTCTTC. As protein: CASSPGLAGGRGVHNEQFF.

J is TRBJ2-2 and V is TRBV11-2; 8 bases are shared with TRBD1. Germline V gives CDR1 SGHAT, CDR2 FQNNGV. V shed 5 bases, J shed 0 bases, and the junction held 5 bases outside the gene matches. This CDR3 region has 16 residues. CDR3 nucleotides: TGTGCCAGCAGCGGGACAGGCGCTTCGAACACCGGGGAGCTGTTTTTT. Protein sequence: CASSGTGASNTGELFF.

V gene TRBV5-1 combines with J gene TRBJ1-4; D uncertain. The V gene's germline CDR1 is SGHRS and CDR2 YFSETQ. There are 14 residues in the CDR3. V shed 0 bases and J shed 7 bases, with 10 bases lying between them. Here the CDR3 reads CASSLGISGEKLFF. For the CDR3, the DNA is TGCGCCAGCAGCTTGGGGATTTCGGGTGAAAAACTGTTTTTT.

CDR3 amino acids: CASSLGGRASTDTQYF. The CDR3 nucleotides read TGTGCCAGCAGCTTGGGCGGGAGGGCTAGCACAGATACGCAGTATTTT. This chain connects TRBV5-8 to TRBJ2-3, with 9 bases fitting TRBD2. The V gene end was trimmed by 0 bases and the J gene end by 0 bases; junction bases not matched to a gene: 2. The CDR3 extends over 16 amino acids. CDR1 and CDR2 (germline): SGHTS, YDEGEE. The whole variable domain, remainder taken from reference TRBV5-8 and TRBJ2-3, is EAGVTQSPTHLIKTRGQQATLRCSPISGHTSVYWYQQALGLGLQFLLWYDEGEERNRGNFPPRFSGRQFPNYSSELNVNALELEDSALYLCASSLGGRASTDTQYFGPGTRLTVL.

The chain carries TRBV19 and TRBJ2-5, with 10 bases fitting TRBD1. The germline CDR1 and CDR2 sequences are LNHDA and SQIVND (reference sequence). With V trimmed by 6 bases and J by 5 bases, 3 bases remained unmatched. The CDR3 covers 13 residues. In DNA, the CDR3 is TGTGCCAGTAGCCCGGGACAGGGGGAGACCCAGTACTTC. Protein product: CASSPGQGETQYF.

This chain uses TRBV7-3 with TRBJ2-1, with TRBD2 matching over 8 bases. J lost 3 bases, V lost 2 bases, and 6 bases had no gene match. CDR3 size: 16 residues. CDR1 SGHTA and CDR2 FQGTGA come from the germline V gene. The CDR3 sequence is CASSLDPGGNYNEQFF. The CDR3 DNA reads TGTGCCAGCAGCTTAGACCCGGGAGGGAACTACAATGAGCAGTTCTTC.

The V and J genes are TRBV7-2 and TRBJ2-2; D unclear. CDR1 and CDR2 from the germline V gene are SGHTA and FQGNSA. With 2 bases removed from V and 3 bases from J, the gap between germline ends came to 4 bases. The CDR3 has 13 residues. DNA for the CDR3: TGTGCCAGCAGCTTAAGCTACACCGGGGAGCTGTTTTTT. Its translation: CASSLSYTGELFF. Variable domain in full (rest from reference TRBV7-2 and TRBJ2-2): GAGVSQSPSNKVTEKGKDVELRCDPISGHTALYWYRQSLGQGLEFLIYFQGNSAPDKSGLPSDRFSAERTGGSVSTLTIQRTQQEDSAVYLCASSLSYTGELFFGEGSRLTVL.

The V gene is TRBV19, the J gene TRBJ1-3, with TRBD1 matching over 8 bases. Germline V gene lookup returns CDR1 LNHDA and CDR2 SQIVND (reference sequence). This CDR3 spans 16 amino acids. V shed 11 bases, J shed 1 base, and the junction held 13 bases outside the gene matches. The DNA for the CDR3 is TGTGCCTCCCTGAAATCTCGGACAGGGTCTGGAAACACCATATATTTT. Amino acid sequence: CASLKSRTGSGNTIYF.

V gene TRBV9 combines with J gene TRBJ2-1; 8 nucleotides match TRBD1. Germline lookup yields CDR1 SGDLS and CDR2 YYNGEE. Unmatched junction bases numbered 5, after V lost 2 bases and J lost 4 bases. The CDR3 runs to 15 residues. CDR3: CASSVGQGKYNEQFF. In nucleotides, the CDR3 is TGTGCCAGCAGCGTTGGACAGGGAAAATACAATGAGCAGTTCTTC. Combining the CDR3 with reference TRBV9 and TRBJ2-1 gives the whole variable domain DSGVTQTPKHLITATGQRVTLRCSPRSGDLSVYWYQQSLDQGLQFLIQYYNGEERAKGNILERFSAQQFPDLHSELNLSSLELGDSALYFCASSVGQGKYNEQFFGPGTRLTVL.

This sequence joins TRBV27 and TRBJ2-7; TRBD1 aligns across 9 bases. Germline V lookup: CDR1 MNHEY, CDR2 SMNVEV (reference sequence). Unmatched junction bases numbered 12, after V lost 6 bases and J lost 3 bases. The CDR3 is made up of 16 amino acids. CDR3 loop: CASSKGTGRMIYEQYF. The CDR3 DNA reads as TGTGCCAGCAGCAAAGGGACAGGGCGAATGATCTACGAGCAGTACTTC.

The chain joins TRBV2 to TRBJ2-1, with 10 bases fitting TRBD2. CDR3 length equals 15 residues. V lost 6 bases and J lost 7; bases outside the gene matches: 9. The germline gives CDR1 SNHLY, CDR2 FYNNEI. CDR3 sequence: CASRKLAGSGNEQFF. The CDR3 nucleotides are TGTGCCAGCAGGAAACTAGCGGGATCTGGTAATGAGCAGTTCTTC. The whole variable domain, remainder taken from reference TRBV2 and TRBJ2-1, is EPEVTQTPSHQVTQMGQEVILRCVPISNHLYFYWYRQILGQKVEFLVSFYNNEISEKSEIFDDQFSVERPDGSNFTLKIRSTKLEDSAMYFCASRKLAGSGNEQFFGPGTRLTVL.

The rearrangement uses TRBV3-1 (or the pseudogene TRBV3-2) and TRBJ1-2, with 7 bases fitting TRBD1. Germline values: CDR1 LGHDT, CDR2 YNNKEL (reference sequence). V gave up 0 bases and J gave up 3 bases; unmatched junction bases: 10. This CDR3 spans 17 amino acids. CDR3 sequence: CASSQDHEGQRYYGYTF. CDR3 DNA: TGTGCCAGCAGCCAAGACCACGAGGGACAGCGGTACTATGGCTACACCTTC.